These T cell receptor beta chains were read from a single sample in a study of blood T cell repertoires in COVID-19. This table comes from immunoSEQ multiplex PCR, and its TCRdb copy is limited to in-frame clones, with some not included. Among some 74,000 clones listed, roughly three quarters were seen once. The sample taken for sequencing was peripheral blood. These receptors were obtained from a human donor in a cohort sampled during active COVID-19. CDR3s include the opening cysteine and the closing phenylalanine or tryptophan. The D gene is left open where the match is weak. Size is omitted from some rows. Given values are once, few, many or a class for expanded clones.

D gene	clone size	V gene	J gene	CDR3 DNA	CDR3 protein
TRBD2	.	TRBV19	TRBJ2-1	TGTGCCAGTAGTATACGGGGGGGAGCGGGAGGAGAGTTCTTC	CASSIRGGAGGEFF
.	.	TRBV7-8	TRBJ1-1	TGTGCCAGCCAAGGCGCGCCAACGAGGGGGTTAGGCGAAGCTTTCTTT	CASQGAPTRGLGEAFF
.	.	TRBV11-2	TRBJ1-1	TGTGCCAGCAGCGTACTCCAGGGAAGGACTGAAGCTTTCTTT	CASSVLQGRTEAFF
.	.	TRBV2	TRBJ2-1	TGTGCCAGCAGTCTTCTAGTGTACAATGAGCAGTTCTTC	CASSLLVYNEQFF
.	once	TRBV7-3	TRBJ2-5	TGTGCCAGCAGCCTCAGGGTCCAAGAGACCCAGTACTTC	CASSLRVQETQYF
.	few	TRBV9	TRBJ1-1	TGTGCCAGCAGCGTAAAAGGTCGTGGAGACACTGAAGCTTTCTTT	CASSVKGRGDTEAFF
TRBD2	.	TRBV3-1/TRBV3-2	TRBJ2-1	TGTGCCAGCGGGACTAGCGGTCGTGAGCAGTTCTTC	CASGTSGREQFF
.	.	TRBV24-1	TRBJ2-5	TGTGCCACCAGTGCCCCATTGGAGACCCAGTACTTC	CATSAPLETQYF
TRBD1	.	TRBV3-1/TRBV3-2	TRBJ1-2	TGTGCCAGCAGCCAAGGAAGGACAGGGGTTCATGGCTACACCTTC	CASSQGRTGVHGYTF
.	.	TRBV7-9	TRBJ2-7	TGTGCCAGCAGCTTACAGGGGATAGGGGACGAGCAGTACTTC	CASSLQGIGDEQYF
.	.	TRBV11-3	TRBJ1-4	TGTGCCAGCAGCCCGAGGGGGGGACTCCTTAATGAAAAACTGTTTTTT	CASSPRGGLLNEKLFF
TRBD1	once	TRBV27	TRBJ2-3	TGTGCCAGCAGACTCCGGGACAGGGCCGATACGCAGTATTTT	CASRLRDRADTQYF
TRBD2	.	TRBV5-1	TRBJ2-3	TGCGCCAGCAGCCCGGGACTAGCGGGAGTAGGGGATACGCAGTATTTT	CASSPGLAGVGDTQYF
TRBD2	.	TRBV7-3	TRBJ2-3	TGTGCCAGCAGCTCGGGACTAGCGACAGATACGCAGTATTTT	CASSSGLATDTQYF
TRBD2	.	TRBV19	TRBJ2-1	TGTGCCAGTAGTCCCGAAGGAGGGAGGGCCCGGAATGAGCAGTTCTTC	CASSPEGGRARNEQFF
TRBD1	.	TRBV5-6	TRBJ1-1	TGTGCCAGCAGCTCCCGGGACAGGGTAATTTTTACTGAAGCTTTCTTT	CASSSRDRVIFTEAFF
.	few	TRBV14	TRBJ2-1	TGTGCCAGCAGCCGGGGACTCTCCCCGGCTAATGAGCAGTTCTTC	CASSRGLSPANEQFF
TRBD2	.	TRBV6-2/TRBV6-3	TRBJ2-7	TGTGCCAGCAGCTCGAGCCCGGGACTACCCAACTACGAGCAGTACTTC	CASSSSPGLPNYEQYF
.	.	TRBV11-3	TRBJ2-1	TGTGCCAGCAGCCCCGCGGGACTCTCCTACAATGAGCAGTTCTTC	CASSPAGLSYNEQFF
.	.	TRBV27	TRBJ1-3	TGTGCCAGCAGTTTATCCTCTTTAACTGCAGGGCCTCTATATTTT	CASSLSSLTAGPLYF
.	once	TRBV6-2/TRBV6-3	TRBJ1-2	TGTGCCAGCAGTTACACAGCCATCTATGGCTACACCTTC	CASSYTAIYGYTF
TRBD1	.	TRBV12-5	TRBJ2-1	TGTGCTAGTGGACTCGGGACAGGGGACTACAATGAGCAGTTCTTC	CASGLGTGDYNEQFF
TRBD2	.	TRBV7-2	TRBJ2-3	TGTGCCAGCACGGCTCCTAGCGGGCCGAATACGCAGTATTTT	CASTAPSGPNTQYF
TRBD1	.	TRBV6-5	TRBJ2-1	TGTGCCAGCAGGACAGGGTGGAATGAGCAGTTCTTC	CASRTGWNEQFF
.	.	TRBV4-1	TRBJ1-3	TGCGCCAGCAGCCCAAACCGGGTTACTGGAAACACCATATATTTT	CASSPNRVTGNTIYF